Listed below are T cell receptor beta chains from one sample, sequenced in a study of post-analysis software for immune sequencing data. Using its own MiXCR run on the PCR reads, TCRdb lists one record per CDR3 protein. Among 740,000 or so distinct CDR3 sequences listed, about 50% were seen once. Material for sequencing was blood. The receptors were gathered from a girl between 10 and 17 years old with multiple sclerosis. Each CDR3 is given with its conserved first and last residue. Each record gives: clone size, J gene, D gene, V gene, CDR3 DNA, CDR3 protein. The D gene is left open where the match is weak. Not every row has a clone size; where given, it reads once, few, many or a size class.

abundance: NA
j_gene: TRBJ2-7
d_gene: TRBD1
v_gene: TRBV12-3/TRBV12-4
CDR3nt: TGTGCCAGTTCAGGCGGGACAGGACGGGAGCAGTACTTC
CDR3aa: CASSGGTGREQYF

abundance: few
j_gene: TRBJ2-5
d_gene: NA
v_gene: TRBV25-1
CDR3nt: TGTGCCAGCAGTGAATCCGGGCCTACTCAAGAGACCCAGTACTTC
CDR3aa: CASSESGPTQETQYF

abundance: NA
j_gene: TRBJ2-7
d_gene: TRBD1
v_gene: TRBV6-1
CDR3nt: TGTGCCAGCCTCGAAACCCATAGGACAGGGAACGAGCAGTACTTC
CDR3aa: CASLETHRTGNEQYF

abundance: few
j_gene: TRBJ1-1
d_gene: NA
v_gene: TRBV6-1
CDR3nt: TGTGCCAGCAGTGAAGGGTTGGCGATAACTGAAGCTTTCTTT
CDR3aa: CASSEGLAITEAFF

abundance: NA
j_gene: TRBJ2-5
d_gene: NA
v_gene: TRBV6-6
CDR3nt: TGTGCCAGCAGAAACTCGGAACAGCTCGAGACCCAGTACTTC
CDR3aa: CASRNSEQLETQYF

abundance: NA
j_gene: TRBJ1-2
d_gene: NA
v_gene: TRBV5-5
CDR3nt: TGTGCCAGCAGCGGGGGTGGACGGAGTCGCAACTATGGCTACACCTTC
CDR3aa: CASSGGGRSRNYGYTF

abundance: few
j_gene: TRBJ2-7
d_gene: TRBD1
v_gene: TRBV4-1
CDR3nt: TGCGCCAGCAGCCAAGACAGGGGGCGTCTCTCCTACGAGCAGTACTTC
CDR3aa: CASSQDRGRLSYEQYF

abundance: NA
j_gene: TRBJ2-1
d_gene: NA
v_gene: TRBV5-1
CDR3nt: TGCGCCAGCAGCTTGGTGACTAGGAGTGAGCAGTTCTTC
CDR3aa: CASSLVTRSEQFF

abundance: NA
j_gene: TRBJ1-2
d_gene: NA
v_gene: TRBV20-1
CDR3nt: TGCAGTGCGCCCGGGGAGGGGCCATTTAACTATGGCTACACCTTC
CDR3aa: CSAPGEGPFNYGYTF

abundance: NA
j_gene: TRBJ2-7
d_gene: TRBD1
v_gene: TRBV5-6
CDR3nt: TGTGCCAGCAGCTTGAGTCACAGGGGACCGCCCTACGAGCAGTACTTC
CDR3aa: CASSLSHRGPPYEQYF

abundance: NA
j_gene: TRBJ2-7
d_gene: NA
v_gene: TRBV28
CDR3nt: TGTGCCAGTTTTAGTGGGGTCCACGAGCAGTACTTC
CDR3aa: CASFSGVHEQYF

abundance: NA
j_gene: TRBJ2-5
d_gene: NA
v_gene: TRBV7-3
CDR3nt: TGTGCCCGCAGCTTAATTTTCGGCGTAGGGGAGACCCAGTACTTC
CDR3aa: CARSLIFGVGETQYF

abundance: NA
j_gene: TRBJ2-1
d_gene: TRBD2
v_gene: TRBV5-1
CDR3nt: TGCGCCAGCAGTTTGGGGTGGAGCGGGGACTCCTACAATGAGCAGTTCTTC
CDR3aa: CASSLGWSGDSYNEQFF

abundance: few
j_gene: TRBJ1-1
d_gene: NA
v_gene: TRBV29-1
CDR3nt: TGCAGCGGTTCTGGAGGGAACACTGAAGCTTTCTTT
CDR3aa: CSGSGGNTEAFF

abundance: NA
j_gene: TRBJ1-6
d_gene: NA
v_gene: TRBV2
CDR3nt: TGTGCCAGCAGTGAGGGCAGGGAGAGTTCACCCCTCCACTTT
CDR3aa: CASSEGRESSPLHF

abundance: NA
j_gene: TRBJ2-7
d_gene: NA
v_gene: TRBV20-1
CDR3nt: TGCAGTGCTAGAGTCGGGGCAGGGATTTCTAACGAGCAGTACTTC
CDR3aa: CSARVGAGISNEQYF